Reported below is one T cell receptor beta chain. What it binds is not known. The CDR3 totals 18 residues. Germline CDR1 is LGHNA and CDR2 is YSLEER. V lost 0 bases and J lost 4, with 18 bases in between. Described treatment: oral pan-JAK inhibitor, 5-10 mg twice daily. Peripheral blood and lesional scalp punch biopsies were taken from alopecia areata patients. These data belong to a study of CD8+ T cells in alopecia areata. Investigators isolated RNA and reverse transcribed it into cDNA to act as the sequencing template. Sequencing used immunoSEQ multiplex PCR; TCRdb keeps in-frame clones, though not all of them. The data contain around 270,000 clones, nearly 60% of them singletons. Broader study findings: Normal scalp had lower clonality than lesional scalp, with alopecia totalis/universalis lesions showing this most strongly.

The chain joins TRBV4-3 to TRBJ2-2; D is uncertain. This clonotype was obtained from a human donor with alopecia areata. Sequenced material: CD4+ T cells sorted from blood, taken at week 24, from a patient treated with tofacitinib. CDR3 sequence reads: CASSQDLPGSGGTGELFF. Here the CDR3 DNA reads TGCGCCAGCAGCCAAGATCTCCCGGGCTCCGGCGGCACCGGGGAGCTGTTTTTT.